These 18 T cell receptor beta chains originate from one sample sequenced in a study of shared clonotypes between healthy human individuals (dated by TCRdb to 2018 to 2020). Library preparation used the immunoSEQ multiplex PCR assay. TCRdb took this table from immuneACCESS and kept in-frame rearrangements with V and J called. Such tables lack part of the clones; where checked against another copy, unresolved V genes explain under half of the gap, and the rest is unexplained. Recorded for this sample are 450,000 to 500,000 clones; approximately 84% of them occurred a single time. The top ten constitute over 9.5% of the sample. The specimen sequenced was PBMCs. The receptor set was obtained from a woman aged 40 to 50 in good health. Some clones in this sample may be carry-over from other donors' samples.

As concerns this clone: Other DNA sequences in this specimen translate into the identical CDR3. The rearrangement uses TRBV28 and TRBJ2-2; a weak D match, TRBD2 (5 bases). Germline CDR1 reads MDHEN; CDR2 reads SYDVKM. CDR3 length equals 12 residues. Trimming pared 7 bases from V and 2 bases from J, leaving 5 bases between. The CDR3 region has the DNA TGTGCCAGCACGGGAAACACCGGGGAGCTGTTTTTT. This codes for CASTGNTGELFF.

CDR3 amino acids: CASSENSNQPQHF. Here the CDR3 DNA reads TGTGCCAGCAGTGAAAATAGCAATCAGCCCCAGCATTTT. V gene TRBV25-1 combines with J gene TRBJ1-5, with unresolved D. CDR3 length: 13 amino acids. V was shortened by 2 bases and J by 0 bases, with 2 bases between the two germline ends. From germline, CDR1 is MGHDK and CDR2 SYGVNS.

The gene calls are TRBV6-6 and TRBJ2-2, with D perhaps matching TRBD2 (7 bases). Germline V lookup: CDR1 MNHNY, CDR2 SVGAGI (reference sequence). The CDR3 contains 16 residues. V lost 3 bases and J lost 0, with 11 bases in between. The CDR3 DNA follows: TGTGCCAGCAGTTATGGGAGGGGGACGAACACCGGGGAGCTGTTTTTT. Its protein is CASSYGRGTNTGELFF.

This sequence joins TRBV9 and TRBJ2-1; no definite D call. Trimming removed 0 bases at V and 2 bases at J, with 6 bases between. This CDR3 has 14 residues. Germline CDR1 SGDLS, CDR2 YYNGEE. The CDR3 region is CASSVGPTYNEQFF. The CDR3, as DNA: TGTGCCAGCAGCGTAGGACCCACCTACAATGAGCAGTTCTTC.

The gene calls are TRBV11-2 and TRBJ2-1; 7 positions match TRBD2. Germline values: CDR1 SGHAT, CDR2 FQNNGV. The CDR3 runs 15 residues. The junction had 1 base not matched to a gene; V was cut back by 1 base and J by 1 base. As DNA, the CDR3 is TGTGCCAGCAGCTTAGCCGGGAGGTCCTACAATGAGCAGTTCTTC. Its protein is CASSLAGRSYNEQFF.

The chain recombines TRBV19 with TRBJ2-7; a possible D gene is TRBD1 (6 bases). In germline, CDR1 is LNHDA, CDR2 SQIVND (reference sequence). This CDR3 region has 14 residues. The V end lost 6 bases, the J end lost 4 bases, and 16 bases lay between the germline ends. The CDR3 is CASRLAAGAYEQYF. Written as DNA, the CDR3 is TGTGCCAGTAGACTGGCGGCAGGGGCTTACGAGCAGTACTTC.

The chain is built from TRBV6-1 and TRBJ2-5; TRBD2 matches 7 bases. The junction had 0 bases not matched to a gene; V was cut back by 1 base and J by 7 bases. Germline-derived CDR1 and CDR2 are MNHNS and SASEGT. The CDR3 totals 12 residues. The CDR3 DNA reads as TGTGCCAGCAGTGAAGGGGGGGGGACCCAGTACTTC. It specifies CASSEGGGTQYF.

The rearrangement links TRBV27 to TRBJ1-3; a weak D match, TRBD1 (6 bases). Trimming took off 3 bases at V and 4 bases at J, with 13 bases between the two ends. Germline V gives CDR1 MNHEY, CDR2 SMNVEV (reference sequence). The CDR3 sequence is 15 residues long. CDR3: CASSLAGAPGNTIYF. CDR3 bases: TGTGCCAGCAGTTTGGCGGGGGCGCCAGGAAACACCATATATTTT.

The table lists this clone with a few counts. CDR3: CASTPATSTDTQYF. The CDR3 region has the DNA TGTGCCAGCACTCCGGCCACTAGCACAGATACGCAGTATTTT. The V call is TRBV6-6, the J call TRBJ2-3; D is ambiguous. V was cut by 7 bases and J by 0 bases, with 11 bases left in between. The CDR3 loop spans 14 amino acids. Per the germline V gene, CDR1 is MNHNY and CDR2 is SVGAGI (reference sequence).

To note about this clone: A far larger clone is one base from this, pointing to a likely read error. The chain carries TRBV11-2 and TRBJ1-1, with D perhaps TRBD1 (6 bases). In germline, CDR1 is SGHAT, CDR2 FQNNGV. V was trimmed by 11 bases and J by 2 bases, leaving 15 bases between them. The CDR3 spans 13 residues. Here the CDR3 DNA reads TGTGCCTGCTGGGAACAGGGTAACACTGAAGCTTTCTTT. It yields the protein CACWEQGNTEAFF.

The rearrangement uses TRBV15 and TRBJ2-7; 9 bases match TRBD2. Germline-derived CDR1 and CDR2 are LNHNV and YYDKDF (reference sequence). CDR3 length: 17 residues. The trim removed 1 base at V and 3 bases at J, leaving 10 bases unmatched. The CDR3 is CATSRAVGSGSIYEQYF. The CDR3 region has the DNA TGTGCCACCAGCAGAGCTGTAGGTAGCGGGAGTATCTACGAGCAGTACTTC.

About this clone itself: Since a far larger clone is one base different, this is likely a read error. The chain combines TRBV11-3 with TRBJ2-5, with 7 positions matching TRBD1. CDR3 length: 15 residues. The germline V gene encodes CDR1 SGHNT and CDR2 YENEEA. Germline trimming cut 5 bases from V and 1 base from J; bases unmatched to any gene: 7. CDR3 bases: TGTGCCAGCAGCCGTTGGACAGGAAGCCAAGAGACCCAGTACTTC. Protein sequence: CASSRWTGSQETQYF.

V usage is TRBV27 and J usage is TRBJ2-7; the D gene is possibly TRBD2 (6 bases). Germline V gene lookup returns CDR1 MNHEY and CDR2 SMNVEV (reference sequence). Trimming took 6 bases from V and 0 from J, leaving 12 bases between them. The CDR3 is made up of 14 amino acids. CDR3 region: CASRGRGPSYEQYF. The CDR3 coding sequence is TGTGCCAGCAGGGGGCGGGGCCCCTCCTACGAGCAGTACTTC.

This chain joins TRBV6-4 and TRBJ1-1; 9 bases fit TRBD1. The CDR3 consists of 13 residues. CDR1 is MRHNA, CDR2 SNTAGT, per germline. Unmatched junction bases numbered 5, after V lost 6 bases and J lost 6 bases. CDR3 bases: TGTGCCAGCAGCCGTGACAGGGGGTCTGAAGCTTTCTTT. Translated, it gives CASSRDRGSEAFF.

This clone has only one observation. A far larger clone differs by one base, so this is likely a read error. The same CDR3 also results from other DNA sequences found in this sample. The rearrangement links TRBV29-1 to TRBJ1-1; TRBD1 matches 7 bases. The J segment lost 5 bases and the V segment lost 6 bases, leaving 9 bases of the junction unmatched. Germline assignment: CDR1 SQVTM and CDR2 ANQGSEA. The CDR3 length is 13 residues. In DNA form, the CDR3 reads TGCAGCGTGGGACAGAGACTAGGTACTGAAGCTTTCTTT. It encodes CSVGQRLGTEAFF.

J is TRBJ2-5 and V is TRBV5-4; perhaps TRBD2 as D (6 bases). CDR1 and CDR2 (germline): SGHNT, YYREEE (reference sequence). The CDR3 loop spans 14 amino acids. The ends were cut back, 4 bases at V and 4 bases at J, with 14 bases in the middle. CDR3 DNA sequence: TGTGCCAGCAGCCCCGGCGGGGCGGGAGAGACCCAGTACTTC. This gives the protein CASSPGGAGETQYF.

The rearrangement joins TRBV27 to TRBJ2-2, with D perhaps TRBD1 (8 bases). This CDR3 region has 14 residues. CDR1 MNHEY and CDR2 SMNVEV come from the germline V gene (reference sequence). V shed 7 bases and J shed 6 bases, with 15 bases lying between them. The CDR3 loop is CASTGQGGSGELFF. CDR3 DNA: TGTGCCAGCACCGGACAGGGAGGGTCCGGGGAGCTGTTTTTT.

This clone has just a few counts. This chain connects TRBV5-1 to TRBJ2-2; D is uncertain. Per germline, CDR1 SGHRS and CDR2 YFSETQ. This CDR3 spans 13 amino acids. The V end was cut by 0 bases, the J end by 4 bases, with 4 bases between. As DNA, the CDR3 is TGCGCCAGCAGCTTGGGTTTCACCGGGGAGCTGTTTTTT. Translation gives CASSLGFTGELFF.